The 9 T cell receptor beta chains reported below all come from one sample, sequenced in a study of T cell changes during pregnancy in multiple sclerosis. Measured with immunoSEQ multiplex PCR; TCRdb has only the in-frame clones, and not every one. The sample includes 40,000 to 45,000 clones, roughly 90% of them seen just once. The starting material was CD4+ T cells from peripheral blood mononuclear cells, obtained before pregnancy. These TCRs come from a female donor with multiple sclerosis, enrolled in a pregnancy study.

The chain employs TRBV9 and TRBJ2-1; D gene uncertain. Germline V CDR1 and CDR2: SGDLS, YYNGEE. The V and J ends lost 1 base and 1 base respectively, with 18 bases between them. The CDR3 loop spans 18 amino acids. DNA for the CDR3: TGTGCCAGCAGCGTACAGTTAAGCGCGGTTCCTTCCTACAATGAGCAGTTCTTC. Its translation: CASSVQLSAVPSYNEQFF.

This clone was observed once. J is TRBJ2-7 and V is TRBV7-2; TRBD1 is a possible D gene (6 bases). The CDR3 runs to 12 residues. V was shortened by 0 bases and J by 6 bases, with 6 bases between the two germline ends. The germline V gene encodes CDR1 SGHTA and CDR2 FQGNSA. The CDR3 DNA follows: TGTGCCAGCAGCTTAGCGGGGGCCGAGCAGTACTTC. It yields the protein CASSLAGAEQYF.

The V call is TRBV7-2, the J call TRBJ2-2; the match to TRBD2 covers 15 bases. Germline CDR1 is SGHTA and CDR2 is FQGNSA. The V segment lost 5 bases and the J segment 4 bases; nucleotides outside the gene matches: 11. The CDR3 extends over 19 amino acids. CDR3 bases: TGTGCCAGCAGCGCCGGACTAGCGGGGGGGCCGTGGGGCACCGGGGAGCTGTTTTTT. Translated, it gives CASSAGLAGGPWGTGELFF.

V usage is TRBV5-8 and J usage is TRBJ2-7; 10 bases align to TRBD2. The CDR3 is made up of 16 amino acids. V shed 0 bases, J shed 5 bases, and the junction held 8 bases outside the gene matches. The germline V gene encodes CDR1 SGHTS and CDR2 YDEGEE. The CDR3 reads CASSLALAGGTHEQYF. The CDR3 DNA sequence: TGTGCCAGCAGCTTGGCCTTAGCGGGAGGAACCCACGAGCAGTACTTC.

V and J are TRBV19 and TRBJ1-5; D perhaps matches TRBD1 (5 bases). This CDR3 contains 16 residues. Trimming removed 5 bases at V and 2 bases at J, with 16 bases between. CDR1 is LNHDA and CDR2 is SQIVND in the germline V gene (reference sequence). Written as DNA, the CDR3 is TGTGCCAGTAGTTCCCTTATAGGGGCGGGCAATCAGCCCCAGCATTTT. As protein: CASSSLIGAGNQPQHF.

The rearrangement joins TRBV7-9 to TRBJ2-2; D is uncertain. The length of the CDR3 is 15 residues. Trimming removed 1 base at V and 0 bases at J, with 6 bases between. Germline-derived CDR1 and CDR2 are SEHNR and FQNEAQ (reference sequence). The CDR3 is CASSLGLANTGELFF. The CDR3 region has the DNA TGTGCCAGCAGCTTAGGGCTAGCGAACACCGGGGAGCTGTTTTTT.

The rearrangement links TRBV6-5 to TRBJ1-2, with D perhaps matching TRBD1 (6 bases). Germline V gives CDR1 MNHEY, CDR2 SVGAGI. This CDR3 is built from 13 residues. Trimming took off 10 bases at V and 2 bases at J, with 14 bases between the two ends. This CDR3 is CATTPTGNYGYTF. Here the CDR3 DNA reads TGTGCCACCACCCCAACAGGGAACTATGGCTACACCTTC.

V gene TRBV7-9 combines with J gene TRBJ2-2; D perhaps matches TRBD2 (5 bases). The CDR3 length is 14 residues. Germline V gives CDR1 SEHNR, CDR2 FQNEAQ (reference sequence). Trimming cost V 5 bases and J 5 bases, with 12 bases left between them. CDR3 residues: CASSTQRGTGELFF. CDR3 sequence (DNA): TGTGCCAGCAGCACCCAACGGGGTACCGGGGAGCTGTTTTTT.

The chain links TRBV25-1 to TRBJ2-7; 7 bases line up with TRBD1. The CDR3 spans 16 residues. Germline-derived CDR1 and CDR2 are MGHDK and SYGVNS. The V and J ends lost 4 bases and 0 bases, in that order; junction bases with no gene match: 9. The chain's CDR3 is CASSVPRQGLSYEQYF. CDR3 nucleotide sequence: TGTGCCAGCAGTGTCCCGAGACAGGGCCTCTCCTACGAGCAGTACTTC.